The entry that follows covers one T cell receptor (beta chain) sequence. Its antigen is still unknown. The sample comes from a study of T cell repertoires in cytomegalovirus infection. Background on the study: Through public TCR beta signatures, both CMV infection and matching HLA type were indicated.

Study outcomes and limitations: CMV carriers with the relevant HLA were identified by cumulative public TCR beta family frequency. HLA-C-restricted CMV-specific TCR beta clonotypes were dominant in the ex vivo response.

From the reads, TCRdb called clonotypes with MiXCR, one entry per CDR3 protein. The data show 740,000 or so distinct CDR3 sequences, 35% seen once. The sequence was collected from a human donor in good health (CMV status not recorded). Some clones in this sample may be carry-over from other donors' samples. Sequencing used PBMCs.

The CDR3 DNA is TGTGCCAGCAGTCCACACCCAGTCGCAGATACGCAGTATTTT. It encodes CASSPHPVADTQYF. The chain recombines TRBV27 with TRBJ2-3; no definite D call. The V end was cut by 5 bases, the J end by 4 bases, with 13 bases between. The germline V gene encodes CDR1 MNHEY and CDR2 SMNVEV (reference sequence). The CDR3 contains 14 residues.